These 9 T cell receptor beta chains share one sample of origin, sequenced in a study of blood T cell repertoires in COVID-19. Assay: immunoSEQ multiplex PCR; the TCRdb copy retains only in-frame clones and omits some. The table includes 190,000 or so clones, about three quarters detected once. The sequenced sample was peripheral blood. These receptors were taken from a woman older than 75 with COVID-19, enrolled during active disease.

In DNA, the CDR3 is TGTGCCAGCAGTCTAGTAGGTGAAGACTATGGCTACACCTTC. Translating gives CASSLVGEDYGYTF. This chain joins TRBV28 and TRBJ1-2, with D uncertain. Trimming cost V 5 bases and J 3 bases, with 13 bases left between them. Germline V lookup: CDR1 MDHEN, CDR2 SYDVKM. CDR3 length: 14 residues.

The chain uses TRBV15 and TRBJ2-7; D perhaps matches TRBD2 (5 bases). Trimming took 0 bases from V and 7 from J, leaving 16 bases between them. Germline V gene lookup returns CDR1 LNHNV and CDR2 YYDKDF (reference sequence). The CDR3 is 15 amino acids. This chain's CDR3 is CATSRDVASGVEQYF. In nucleotides, the CDR3 is TGTGCCACCAGCAGAGATGTAGCCTCCGGGGTAGAGCAGTACTTC.

The CDR3 is CASSPHGGAREQFF. As DNA, the CDR3 is TGTGCCAGCAGCCCTCATGGGGGGGCGCGCGAGCAGTTCTTC. J is TRBJ2-1 and V is TRBV3-1 (or the pseudogene TRBV3-2), with a tentative D call TRBD2 (7 bases). The CDR3 runs to 14 residues. V was cut by 4 bases and J by 10 bases, with 17 bases left in between. Per germline, CDR1 LGHDT and CDR2 YNNKEL (reference sequence).

A single count supports this clone. This chain links TRBV28 with TRBJ1-1, with D hard to call. CDR1 is MDHEN, CDR2 SYDVKM, per germline. The V end lost 4 bases, the J end lost 1 base, and 10 bases lay between the germline ends. The CDR3 contains 14 residues. The CDR3 is CASSSGGGNTEAFF. In nucleotides, the CDR3 is TGTGCCAGCAGTTCCGGAGGTGGGAACACTGAAGCTTTCTTT. The full variable domain, in which reference TRBV28 and TRBJ1-1 provide the parts outside the CDR3, is DVKVTQSSRYLVKRTGEKVFLECVQDMDHENMFWYRQDPGLGLRLIYFSYDVKMKEKGDIPEGYSVSREKKERFSLILESASTNQTSMYLCASSSGGGNTEAFFGQGTRLTVV.

This clone was counted once. This sequence joins TRBV19 and TRBJ1-3; no clear D gene. This CDR3 contains 14 residues. Germline V gives CDR1 LNHDA, CDR2 SQIVND (reference sequence). The V end was cut by 1 base, the J end by 0 bases, with 4 bases between. The CDR3 loop reads CASSIAVSGNTIYF. For the CDR3, the DNA is TGTGCCAGTAGTATAGCGGTCTCTGGAAACACCATATATTTT.

This clone occurred once. The CDR3 nucleotides are TGTGCCAGCAGTTTGGAGGATGAGCAGTTCTTC. Amino acids: CASSLEDEQFF. This chain links TRBV28 with TRBJ2-1; a possible D gene is TRBD2 (5 bases). V lost 3 bases, J lost 8 bases, and 5 bases lay in between. The germline CDR1 and CDR2 sequences are MDHEN and SYDVKM. The CDR3 sequence is 11 residues long.

The chain carries TRBV9 and TRBJ2-3; D is unclear. This CDR3 is built from 11 residues. CDR1 is SGDLS, CDR2 YYNGEE, per germline. Trimming removed 3 bases at V and 4 bases at J, with 3 bases between. The CDR3 is CASSGADTQYF. CDR3 bases: TGTGCCAGCAGCGGAGCAGATACGCAGTATTTT.

V is TRBV18 and J is TRBJ2-7; 8 bases align to TRBD1. The CDR3 spans 14 residues. With 2 bases clipped from V and 4 bases from J, the junction kept 4 bases outside the gene matches. The germline gives CDR1 KGHSH, CDR2 LQKENI. The CDR3 spells CASSPAGGSYEQYF. DNA of the CDR3: TGTGCCAGCTCACCAGCAGGGGGCTCATACGAGCAGTACTTC. Filled out from reference TRBV18 and TRBJ2-7, the complete variable domain reads NAGVMQNPRHLVRRRGQEARLRCSPMKGHSHVYWYRQLPEEGLKFMVYLQKENIIDESGMPKERFSAEFPKEGPSILRIQQVVRGDSAAYFCASSPAGGSYEQYFGPGTRLTVT.

The chain joins TRBV2 to TRBJ2-7; possibly TRBD2 for D (6 bases). The CDR3 consists of 10 residues. Germline lookup yields CDR1 SNHLY and CDR2 FYNNEI. V lost 8 bases and J 13 bases, leaving 15 bases between the germline ends. The chain's CDR3 is CASGGGSGYF. CDR3 in DNA: TGTGCCAGCGGGGGAGGTAGTGGATACTTC.